One T cell receptor (beta chain) is described in this entry. Its antigen is undetermined. This record comes from a study of STAT5B mutations in CD4+ large granular lymphocyte leukemia. Findings and limits, study-wide: Top patient clones used TRBV06 genes more often: 8/27 versus 2/35 in controls.

Authors' methods: A productive frequency of 2.59 x 10-5 was the lowest detectable. Some clones are missing from TCRdb's copy, which holds only in-frame ones; the method was immunoSEQ multiplex PCR. V, J and clone size reflect that table, while D and trimming were determined from the DNA. This table has about 34,000 clones, 76% appearing once. Germline CDR1 SGHRS, CDR2 YFSETQ. Trimming cost V 3 bases and J 3 bases, with 10 bases left between them. CDR3 length equals 15 residues. This receptor was obtained from a human donor in good health. The material sequenced was CD4+ T cells from blood buffy coats. The genes are TRBV5-1 and TRBJ2-6; the D is unclear. The CDR3 DNA sequence: TGCGCCAGCAGCTCGGACCTCCTTGGGGCCAACGTCCTGACTTTC. It specifies CASSSDLLGANVLTF.